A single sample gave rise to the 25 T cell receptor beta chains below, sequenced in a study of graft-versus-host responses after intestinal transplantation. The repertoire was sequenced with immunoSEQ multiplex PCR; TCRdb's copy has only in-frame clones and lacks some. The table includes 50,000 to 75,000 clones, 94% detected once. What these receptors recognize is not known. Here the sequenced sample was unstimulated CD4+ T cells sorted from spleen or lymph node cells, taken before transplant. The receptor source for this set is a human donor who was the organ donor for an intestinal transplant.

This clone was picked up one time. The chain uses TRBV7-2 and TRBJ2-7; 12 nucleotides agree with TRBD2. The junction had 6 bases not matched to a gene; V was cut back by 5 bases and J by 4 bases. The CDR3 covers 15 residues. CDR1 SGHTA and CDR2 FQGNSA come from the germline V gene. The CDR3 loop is CASSPLAGGPYEQYF. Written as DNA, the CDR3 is TGTGCCAGCAGCCCCCTAGCGGGGGGGCCGTACGAGCAGTACTTC.

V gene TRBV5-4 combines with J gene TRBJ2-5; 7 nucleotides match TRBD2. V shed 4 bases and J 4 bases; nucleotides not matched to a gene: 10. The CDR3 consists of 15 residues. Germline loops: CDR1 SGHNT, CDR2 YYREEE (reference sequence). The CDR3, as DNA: TGTGCCAGCAGCGGTTCGGGGGGTCATCGAGAGACCCAGTACTTC. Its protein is CASSGSGGHRETQYF.

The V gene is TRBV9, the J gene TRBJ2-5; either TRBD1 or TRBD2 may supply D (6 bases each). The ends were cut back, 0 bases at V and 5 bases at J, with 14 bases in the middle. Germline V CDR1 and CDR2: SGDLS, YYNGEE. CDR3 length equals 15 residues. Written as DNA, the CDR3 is TGTGCCAGCAGCGTAGAGGGGCAGGGGAGGGAGACCCAGTACTTC. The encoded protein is CASSVEGQGRETQYF.

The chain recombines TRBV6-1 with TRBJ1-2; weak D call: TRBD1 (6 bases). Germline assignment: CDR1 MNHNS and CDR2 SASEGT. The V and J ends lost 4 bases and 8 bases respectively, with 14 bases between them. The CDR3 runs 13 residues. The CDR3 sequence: CASSAGGGLGYTF. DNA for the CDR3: TGTGCCAGCAGTGCCGGTGGGGGCCTCGGCTACACCTTC.

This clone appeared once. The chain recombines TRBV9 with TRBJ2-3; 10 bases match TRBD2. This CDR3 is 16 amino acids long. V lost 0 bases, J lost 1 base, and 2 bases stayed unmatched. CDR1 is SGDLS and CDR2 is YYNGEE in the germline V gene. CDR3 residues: CASSVGLAGGTDTQYF. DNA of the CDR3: TGTGCCAGCAGCGTAGGGCTAGCGGGGGGCACAGATACGCAGTATTTT.

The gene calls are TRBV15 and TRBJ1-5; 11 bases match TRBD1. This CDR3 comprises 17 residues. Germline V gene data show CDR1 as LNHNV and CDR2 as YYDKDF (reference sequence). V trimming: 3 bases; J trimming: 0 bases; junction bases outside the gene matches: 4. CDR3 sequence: CATSSGQGANSNQPQHF. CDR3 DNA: TGTGCCACCAGCAGCGGACAGGGGGCGAATAGCAATCAGCCCCAGCATTTT.

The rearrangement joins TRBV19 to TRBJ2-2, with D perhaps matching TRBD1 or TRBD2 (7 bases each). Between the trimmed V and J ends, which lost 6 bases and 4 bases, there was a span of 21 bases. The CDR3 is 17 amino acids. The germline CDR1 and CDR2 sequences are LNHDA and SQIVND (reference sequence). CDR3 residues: CASREGAGTKLTGELFF. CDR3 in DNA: TGTGCCAGTAGAGAGGGGGCCGGGACTAAGCTCACCGGGGAGCTGTTTTTT.

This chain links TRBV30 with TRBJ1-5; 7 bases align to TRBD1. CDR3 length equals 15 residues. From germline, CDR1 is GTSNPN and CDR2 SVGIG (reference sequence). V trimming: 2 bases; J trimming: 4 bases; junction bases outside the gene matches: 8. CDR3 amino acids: CAWSSGTALNQPQHF. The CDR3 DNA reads TGTGCCTGGAGTTCCGGGACAGCTCTAAATCAGCCCCAGCATTTT. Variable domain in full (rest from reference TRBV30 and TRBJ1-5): SQTIHQWPATLVQPVGSPLSLECTVEGTSNPNLYWYRQAAGRGLQLLFYSVGIGQISSEVPQNLSASRPQDRQFILSSKKLLLSDSGFYLCAWSSGTALNQPQHFGDGTRLSIL.

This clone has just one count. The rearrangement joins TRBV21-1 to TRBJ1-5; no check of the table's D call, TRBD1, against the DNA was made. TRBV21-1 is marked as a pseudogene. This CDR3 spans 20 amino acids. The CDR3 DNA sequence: TGTGCCAGCAGCAAAGAAGCGACGGTACGCAGGGGGAACGGCAATCAGCCCCAGCATTTT. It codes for CASSKEATVRRGNGNQPQHF.

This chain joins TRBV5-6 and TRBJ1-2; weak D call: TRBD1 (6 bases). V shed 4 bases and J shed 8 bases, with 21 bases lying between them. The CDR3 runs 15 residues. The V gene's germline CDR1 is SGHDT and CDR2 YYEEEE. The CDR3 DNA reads TGTGCCAGCAGCGCATTACAGGGAACCCAGGACGGCTACACCTTC. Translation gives CASSALQGTQDGYTF.

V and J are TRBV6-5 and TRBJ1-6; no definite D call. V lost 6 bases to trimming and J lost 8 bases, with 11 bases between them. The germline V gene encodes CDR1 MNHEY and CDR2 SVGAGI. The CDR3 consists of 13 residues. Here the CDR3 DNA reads TGTGCCAGCAGGAACTTGGGAGATTCACCCCTCCACTTT. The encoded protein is CASRNLGDSPLHF.

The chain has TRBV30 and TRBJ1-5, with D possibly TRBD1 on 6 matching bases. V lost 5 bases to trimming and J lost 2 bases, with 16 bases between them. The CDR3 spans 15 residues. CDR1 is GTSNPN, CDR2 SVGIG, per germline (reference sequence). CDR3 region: CAWGLAGTRNQPQHF. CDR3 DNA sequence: TGTGCCTGGGGTCTCGCCGGGACACGCAATCAGCCCCAGCATTTT.

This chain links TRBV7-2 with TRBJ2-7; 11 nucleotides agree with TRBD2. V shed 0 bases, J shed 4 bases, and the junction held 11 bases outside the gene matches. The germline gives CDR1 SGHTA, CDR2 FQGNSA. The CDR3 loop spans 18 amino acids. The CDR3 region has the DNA TGTGCCAGCAGCTTAGCGTTACTAGCGGGGGCCAGTATATACGAGCAGTACTTC. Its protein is CASSLALLAGASIYEQYF.

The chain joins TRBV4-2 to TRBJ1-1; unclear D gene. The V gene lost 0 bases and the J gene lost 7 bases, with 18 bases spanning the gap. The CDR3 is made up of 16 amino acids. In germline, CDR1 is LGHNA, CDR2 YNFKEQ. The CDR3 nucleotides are TGTGCCAGCAGCCAAGATTCCGTAAGAGGGTCCGATGAAGCTTTCTTT. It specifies CASSQDSVRGSDEAFF.

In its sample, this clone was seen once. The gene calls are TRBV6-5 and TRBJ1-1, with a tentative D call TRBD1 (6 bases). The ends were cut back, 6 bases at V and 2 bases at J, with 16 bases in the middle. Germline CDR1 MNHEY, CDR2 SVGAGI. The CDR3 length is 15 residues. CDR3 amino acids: CASSHPDRFNTEAFF. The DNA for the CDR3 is TGTGCCAGCAGCCACCCCGACAGGTTTAACACTGAAGCTTTCTTT.

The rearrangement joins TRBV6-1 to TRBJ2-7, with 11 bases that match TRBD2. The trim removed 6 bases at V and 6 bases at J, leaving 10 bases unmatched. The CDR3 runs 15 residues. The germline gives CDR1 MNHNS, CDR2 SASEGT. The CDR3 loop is CASSISGGAFGEQYF. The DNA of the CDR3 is TGTGCCAGCAGCATTAGCGGGGGGGCCTTTGGCGAGCAGTACTTC.

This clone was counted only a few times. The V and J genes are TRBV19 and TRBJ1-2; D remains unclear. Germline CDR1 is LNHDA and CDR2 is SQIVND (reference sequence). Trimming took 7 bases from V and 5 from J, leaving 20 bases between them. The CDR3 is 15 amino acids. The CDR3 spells CASNPGALWGYGYTF. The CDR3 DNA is TGTGCCAGTAACCCAGGAGCCTTATGGGGTTATGGCTACACCTTC.

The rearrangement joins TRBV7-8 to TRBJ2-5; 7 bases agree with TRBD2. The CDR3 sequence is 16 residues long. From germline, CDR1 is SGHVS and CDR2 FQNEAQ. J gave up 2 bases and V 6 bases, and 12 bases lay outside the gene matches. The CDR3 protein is CASRERGVGLQETQYF. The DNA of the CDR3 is TGTGCCAGCAGGGAGCGTGGAGTGGGACTACAAGAGACCCAGTACTTC.

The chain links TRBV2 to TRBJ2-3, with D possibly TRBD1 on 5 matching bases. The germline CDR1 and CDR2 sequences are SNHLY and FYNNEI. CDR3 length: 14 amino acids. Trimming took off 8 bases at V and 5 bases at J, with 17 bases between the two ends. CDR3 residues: CASGWGNQGDTQYF. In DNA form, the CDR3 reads TGTGCCAGCGGGTGGGGAAATCAGGGAGATACGCAGTATTTT.

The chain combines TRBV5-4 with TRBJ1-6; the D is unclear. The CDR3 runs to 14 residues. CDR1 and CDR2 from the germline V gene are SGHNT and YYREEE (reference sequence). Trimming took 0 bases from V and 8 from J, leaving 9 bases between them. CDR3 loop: CASSLVPAYSPLHF. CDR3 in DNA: TGTGCCAGCAGCTTGGTTCCGGCTTATTCACCCCTCCACTTT. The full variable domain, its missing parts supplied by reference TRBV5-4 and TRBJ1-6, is ETGVTQSPTHLIKTRGQQVTLRCSSQSGHNTVSWYQQALGQGPQFIFQYYREEENGRGNFPPRFSGLQFPNYSSELNVNALELDDSALYLCASSLVPAYSPLHFGNGTRLTVT.

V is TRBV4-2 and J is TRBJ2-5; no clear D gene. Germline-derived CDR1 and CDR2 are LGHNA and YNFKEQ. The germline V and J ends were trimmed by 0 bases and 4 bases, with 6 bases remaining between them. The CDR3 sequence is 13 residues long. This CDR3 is CASSQDRGETQYF. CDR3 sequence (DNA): TGTGCCAGCAGCCAAGACCGAGGAGAGACCCAGTACTTC.

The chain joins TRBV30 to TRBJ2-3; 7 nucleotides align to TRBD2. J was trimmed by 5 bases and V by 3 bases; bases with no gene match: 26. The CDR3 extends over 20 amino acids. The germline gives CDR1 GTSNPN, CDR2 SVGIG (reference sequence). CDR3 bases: TGTGCCTGGAGGATCTGGGCAGCTAGCGGCCTGACACCTGCACTAGATACGCAGTATTTT. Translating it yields CAWRIWAASGLTPALDTQYF.

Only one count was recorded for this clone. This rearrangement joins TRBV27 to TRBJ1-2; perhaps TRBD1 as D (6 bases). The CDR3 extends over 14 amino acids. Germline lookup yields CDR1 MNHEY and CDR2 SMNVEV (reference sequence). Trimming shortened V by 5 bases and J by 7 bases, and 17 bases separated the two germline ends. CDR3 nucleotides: TGTGCCAGCAGTCATCGGGGGCGAAAGGGTGGCTACACCTTC. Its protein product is CASSHRGRKGGYTF.

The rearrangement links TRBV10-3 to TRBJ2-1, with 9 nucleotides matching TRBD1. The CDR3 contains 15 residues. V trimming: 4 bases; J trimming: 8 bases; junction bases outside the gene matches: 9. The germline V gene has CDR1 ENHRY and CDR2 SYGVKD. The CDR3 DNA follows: TGTGCCATCAGTGGGACAGGACAGGGGAGGGATGAGCAGTTCTTC. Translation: CAISGTGQGRDEQFF.

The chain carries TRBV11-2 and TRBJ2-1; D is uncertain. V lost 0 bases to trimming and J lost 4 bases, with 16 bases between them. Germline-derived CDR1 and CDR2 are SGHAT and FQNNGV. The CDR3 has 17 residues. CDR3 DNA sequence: TGTGCCAGCAGCTTAGATCTAACCCGGGCCCAGTACAATGAGCAGTTCTTC. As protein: CASSLDLTRAQYNEQFF.